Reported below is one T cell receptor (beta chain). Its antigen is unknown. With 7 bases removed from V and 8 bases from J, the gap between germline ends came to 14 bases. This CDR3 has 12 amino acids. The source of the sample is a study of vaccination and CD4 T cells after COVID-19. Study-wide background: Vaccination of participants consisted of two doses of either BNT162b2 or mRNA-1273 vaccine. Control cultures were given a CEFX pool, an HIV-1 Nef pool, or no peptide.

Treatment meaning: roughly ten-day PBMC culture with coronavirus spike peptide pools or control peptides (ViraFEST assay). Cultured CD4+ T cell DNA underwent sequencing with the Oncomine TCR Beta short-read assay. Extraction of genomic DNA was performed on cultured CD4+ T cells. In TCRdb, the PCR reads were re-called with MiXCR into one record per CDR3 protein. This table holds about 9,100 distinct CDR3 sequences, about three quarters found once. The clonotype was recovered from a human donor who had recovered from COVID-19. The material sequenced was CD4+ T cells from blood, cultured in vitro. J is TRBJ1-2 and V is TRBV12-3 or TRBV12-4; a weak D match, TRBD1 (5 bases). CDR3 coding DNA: TGTGCCAGCATAGCGGGGCCAAGGGGCTACACCTTC. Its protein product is CASIAGPRGYTF.